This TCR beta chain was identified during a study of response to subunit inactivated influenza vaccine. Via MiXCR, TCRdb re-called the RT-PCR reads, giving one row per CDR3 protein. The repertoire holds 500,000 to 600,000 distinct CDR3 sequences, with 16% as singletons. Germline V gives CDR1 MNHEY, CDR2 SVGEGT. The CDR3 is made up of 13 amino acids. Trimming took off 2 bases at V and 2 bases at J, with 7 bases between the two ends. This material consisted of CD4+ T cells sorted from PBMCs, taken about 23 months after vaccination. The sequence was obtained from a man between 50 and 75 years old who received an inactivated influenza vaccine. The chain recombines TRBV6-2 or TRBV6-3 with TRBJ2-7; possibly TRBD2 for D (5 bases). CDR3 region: CASSYPGTYEQYF. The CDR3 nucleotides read TGTGCCAGCAGTTACCCCGGGACCTACGAGCAGTACTTC.